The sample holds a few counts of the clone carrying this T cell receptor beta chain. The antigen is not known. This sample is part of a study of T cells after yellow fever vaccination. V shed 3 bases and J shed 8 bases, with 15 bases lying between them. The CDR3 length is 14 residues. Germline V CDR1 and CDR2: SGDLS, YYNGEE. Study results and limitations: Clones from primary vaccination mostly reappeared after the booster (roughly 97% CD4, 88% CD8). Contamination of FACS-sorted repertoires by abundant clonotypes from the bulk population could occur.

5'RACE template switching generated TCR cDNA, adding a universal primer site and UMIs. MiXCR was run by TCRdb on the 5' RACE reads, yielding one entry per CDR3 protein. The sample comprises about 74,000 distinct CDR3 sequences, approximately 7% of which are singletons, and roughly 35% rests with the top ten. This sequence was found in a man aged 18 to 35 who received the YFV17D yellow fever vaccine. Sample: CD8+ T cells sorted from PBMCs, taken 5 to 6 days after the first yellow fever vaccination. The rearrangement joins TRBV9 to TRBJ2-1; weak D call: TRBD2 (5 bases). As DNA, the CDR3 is TGTGCCAGCAGCGGGACCTATAAGCGGCATGAGCAGTTCTTC. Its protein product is CASSGTYKRHEQFF.